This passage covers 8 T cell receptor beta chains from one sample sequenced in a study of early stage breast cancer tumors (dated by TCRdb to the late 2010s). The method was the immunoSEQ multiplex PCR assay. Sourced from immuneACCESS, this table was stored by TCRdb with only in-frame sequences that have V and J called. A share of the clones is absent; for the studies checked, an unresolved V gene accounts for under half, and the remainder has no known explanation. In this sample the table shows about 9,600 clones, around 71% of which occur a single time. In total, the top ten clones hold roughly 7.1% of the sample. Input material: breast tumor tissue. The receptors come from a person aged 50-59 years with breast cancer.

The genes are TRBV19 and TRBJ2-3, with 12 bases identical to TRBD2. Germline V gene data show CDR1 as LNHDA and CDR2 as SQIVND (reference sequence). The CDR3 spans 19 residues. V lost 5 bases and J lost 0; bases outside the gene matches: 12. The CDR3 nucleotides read TGTGCCAGTAGTCGCCAACACGGTGGACTAGCGGGGAGCACAGATACGCAGTATTTT. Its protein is CASSRQHGGLAGSTDTQYF.

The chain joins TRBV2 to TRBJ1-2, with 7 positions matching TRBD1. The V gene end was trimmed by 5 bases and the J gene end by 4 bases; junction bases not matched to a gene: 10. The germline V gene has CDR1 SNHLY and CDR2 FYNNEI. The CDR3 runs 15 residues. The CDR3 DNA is TGTGCCAGCAGTCCAGAATCAGGGGGGGTCTATGGCTACACCTTC. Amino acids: CASSPESGGVYGYTF.

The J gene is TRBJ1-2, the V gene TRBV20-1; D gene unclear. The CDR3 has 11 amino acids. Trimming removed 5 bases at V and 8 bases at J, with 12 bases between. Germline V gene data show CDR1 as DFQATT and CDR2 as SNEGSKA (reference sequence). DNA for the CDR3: TGCAGTGCTTCAGCCATGGACGGCTACACCTTC. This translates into CSASAMDGYTF.

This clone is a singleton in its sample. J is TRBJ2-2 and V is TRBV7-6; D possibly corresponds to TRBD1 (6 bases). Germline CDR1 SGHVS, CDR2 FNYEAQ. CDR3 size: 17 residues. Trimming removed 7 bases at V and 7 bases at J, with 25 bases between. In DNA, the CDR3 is TGTGCCAGCAACCCGGACAGACGACCCCCAGGCGGCGGGGAGCTGTTTTTT. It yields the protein CASNPDRRPPGGGELFF.

The CDR3 is CASSGDRDHLYNEQFF. In nucleotides, the CDR3 is TGCGCCAGCAGCGGGGACAGGGACCATCTTTACAATGAGCAGTTCTTC. V gene TRBV4-3 combines with J gene TRBJ2-1; 9 bases fit TRBD1. V was pared by 5 bases and J by 4 bases, with 9 bases of the junction left unmatched. The CDR3 totals 16 residues. Per the germline V gene, CDR1 is LGHNA and CDR2 is YSLEER.

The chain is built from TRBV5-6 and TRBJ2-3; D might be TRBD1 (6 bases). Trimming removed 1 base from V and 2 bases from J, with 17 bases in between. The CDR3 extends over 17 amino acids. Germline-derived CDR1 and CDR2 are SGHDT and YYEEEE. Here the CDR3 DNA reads TGTGCCAGCAGCTTGCACGACGGGACAACATACACAGATACGCAGTATTTT. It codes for CASSLHDGTTYTDTQYF. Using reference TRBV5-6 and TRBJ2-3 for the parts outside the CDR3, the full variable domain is DAGVTQSPTHLIKTRGQQVTLRCSPKSGHDTVSWYQQALGQGPQFIFQYYEEEERQRGNFPDRFSGHQFPNYSSELNVNALLLGDSALYLCASSLHDGTTYTDTQYFGPGTRLTVL.

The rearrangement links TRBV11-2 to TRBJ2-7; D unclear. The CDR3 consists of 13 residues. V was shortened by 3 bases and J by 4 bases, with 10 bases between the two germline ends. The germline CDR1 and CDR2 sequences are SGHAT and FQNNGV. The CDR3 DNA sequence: TGTGCCAGCAGCTTTCATCTGGTATACGAGCAGTACTTC. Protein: CASSFHLVYEQYF.

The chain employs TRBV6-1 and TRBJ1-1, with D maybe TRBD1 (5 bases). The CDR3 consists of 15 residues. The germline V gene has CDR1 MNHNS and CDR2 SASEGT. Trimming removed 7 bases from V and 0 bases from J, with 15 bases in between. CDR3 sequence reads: CASTPPRGMNTEAFF. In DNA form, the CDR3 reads TGTGCCAGCACCCCTCCCCGGGGGATGAACACTGAAGCTTTCTTT.